The subject of this entry is one TCR beta chain. Its antigen is undetermined. This record belongs to a study of vaccination and CD4 T cells after COVID-19. Study overall: Convalescent cases consisted of six males and four females, of whom two were Hispanic. Post-COVID samples were collected a median about 94 days following diagnosis, spanning 35 to 161.

TCRdb passed the PCR reads through MiXCR, listing each CDR3 protein once. The sample lists 28,000 or so distinct CDR3 sequences; about 50% were seen once. The time point: late sampling 161 to 241 days after vaccination in a few convalescent patients. Recorded positive PCR dates fall between March and December 2020, preceding US Alpha, Beta and Delta variants. Points from the study as a whole: The study found median SARS-CoV-2-reactive clonotypes rising from 21 to 38, not significantly.

Germline V CDR1 and CDR2: MNHEY, SMNVEV (reference sequence). V gave up 0 bases and J gave up 10 bases; unmatched junction bases: 0. The CDR3 spans 12 residues. The specimen was CD4+ T cells from blood, collected about 7 months after SARS-CoV-2 vaccination. The chain joins TRBV27 to TRBJ2-1; 7 bases line up with TRBD2. The clonotype was recovered from a human donor who had recovered from COVID-19. The CDR3 coding sequence is TGTGCCAGCAGTTTATCGGGGGGGGAGCAGTTCTTC. Translating it yields CASSLSGGEQFF.